The sequence of this T cell receptor beta chain was determined in a study of T cells after yellow fever vaccination. Whole-study findings and limits: CD4 and CD8 compartments shared a small share of clonotypes. Compared with primary, the secondary response was weaker and peaked at day 5, not 15. Post-booster samples contained most primary-vaccination clones (approximately 97% CD4, almost 90% CD8).

This clonotype was seen a handful of times. Its target is not known. The CDR3 totals 15 residues. Trimming shortened V by 3 bases and J by 3 bases, and 13 bases separated the two germline ends. Germline CDR1 is MDHEN and CDR2 is SYDVKM. They built TCR cDNA with 5'RACE template switching, a step that put in a universal primer site and UMIs. TCRdb recomputed calls from the 5' RACE reads with MiXCR, one row per CDR3 protein. The top ten hold roughly 15% of the sample, which has about 330,000 distinct CDR3 sequences, about 8.3% seen once. The chain has TRBV28 and TRBJ2-3, with D hard to call. The TCR sequence derives from a man aged 18 to 35 who received the YFV17D yellow fever vaccine. Sequenced material: PBMCs, taken about 49 days after the first yellow fever vaccination. CDR3 amino acids: CASSLSLPTTDTQYF. The CDR3 nucleotides read TGTGCCAGCAGTTTGTCCTTACCGACTACAGATACGCAGTATTTT.